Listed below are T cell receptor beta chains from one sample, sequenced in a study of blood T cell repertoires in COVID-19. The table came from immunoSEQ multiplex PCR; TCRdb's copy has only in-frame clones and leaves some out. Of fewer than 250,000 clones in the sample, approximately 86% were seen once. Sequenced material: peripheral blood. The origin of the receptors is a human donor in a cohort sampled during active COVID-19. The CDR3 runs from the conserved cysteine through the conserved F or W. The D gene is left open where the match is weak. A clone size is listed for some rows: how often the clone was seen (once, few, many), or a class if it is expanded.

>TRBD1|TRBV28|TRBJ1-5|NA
CASSLLLDRTGGDSEQPQHF
TGTGCCAGCAGTTTATTGCTGGATCGGACAGGGGGCGATTCGGAACAGCCCCAGCATTTT
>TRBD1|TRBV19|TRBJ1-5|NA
CASGKTGAGNQPQHF
TGTGCCAGTGGCAAAACAGGGGCAGGTAATCAGCCCCAGCATTTT
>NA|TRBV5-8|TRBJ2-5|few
CASSLARETQYF
TGTGCCAGCAGCTTGGCGAGAGAGACCCAGTACTTC
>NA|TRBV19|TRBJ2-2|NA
CASSIWTSNTGELFF
TGTGCCAGTAGTATTTGGACATCGAACACCGGGGAGCTGTTTTTT
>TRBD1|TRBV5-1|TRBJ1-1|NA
CASSLDVRGLGTEAFF
TGCGCCAGCAGCTTGGACGTAAGGGGGCTAGGCACTGAAGCTTTCTTT
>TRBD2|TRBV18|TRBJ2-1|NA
CASSPSTSGRADEQFF
TGTGCCAGCTCACCATCTACTAGCGGGAGGGCCGACGAGCAGTTCTTC
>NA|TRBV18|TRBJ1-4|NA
CASSPLFTGSTNEKLFF
TGTGCCAGCTCACCTCTCTTTACGGGGTCAACTAATGAAAAACTGTTTTTT
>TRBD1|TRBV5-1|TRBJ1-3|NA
CASSLETGTAGNTIYF
TGCGCCAGCAGCTTAGAGACCGGGACAGCTGGAAACACCATATATTTT
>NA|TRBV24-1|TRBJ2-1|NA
CATSDSDRYNEQFF
TGTGCCACCAGTGATTCGGACAGATACAATGAGCAGTTCTTC
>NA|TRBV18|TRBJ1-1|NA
CASSPRGANTEAFF
TGTGCCAGCTCCCCCCGCGGGGCCAACACTGAAGCTTTCTTT
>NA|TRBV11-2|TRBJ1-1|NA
CASSLWGGSGTEAFF
TGTGCCAGCAGCTTATGGGGGGGGAGTGGCACTGAAGCTTTCTTT
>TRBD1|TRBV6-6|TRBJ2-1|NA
CASGQAGEQFF
TGTGCCAGCGGACAGGCAGGTGAGCAGTTCTTC
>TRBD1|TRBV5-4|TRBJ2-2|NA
CASSSRQGRLGDTGELFF
TGTGCCAGCAGCTCCCGACAGGGGAGGTTAGGAGACACCGGGGAGCTGTTTTTT
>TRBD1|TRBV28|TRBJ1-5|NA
CASREQGGRPSNQPQHF
TGTGCCAGTCGTGAACAGGGGGGACGTCCGAGCAATCAGCCCCAGCATTTT
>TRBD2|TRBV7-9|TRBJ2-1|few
CASSYGLAGTYNEQFF
TGTGCCAGCAGCTATGGACTAGCGGGAACATACAATGAGCAGTTCTTC
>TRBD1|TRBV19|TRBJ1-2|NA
CASTRGPGYTF
TGTGCCAGTACAAGGGGGCCAGGCTACACCTTC
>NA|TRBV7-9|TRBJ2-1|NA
CASSLEQNEQFF
TGTGCCAGCAGCTTAGAACAGAATGAGCAGTTCTTC
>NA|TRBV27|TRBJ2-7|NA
CASSLGFMGTPYEQYF
TGTGCCAGCAGTTTAGGCTTTATGGGCACACCCTACGAGCAGTACTTC
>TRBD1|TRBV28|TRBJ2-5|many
CASSFPGTGGETQYF
TGTGCCAGCAGTTTTCCCGGGACAGGGGGCGAGACCCAGTACTTC
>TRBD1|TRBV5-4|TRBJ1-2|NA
CASSLAGQAADYGYTF
TGTGCCAGCAGCTTAGCGGGACAGGCTGCTGACTATGGCTACACCTTC
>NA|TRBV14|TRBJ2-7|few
CASSQGPGITFYEQYF
TGTGCCAGCAGCCAAGGGCCAGGGATAACCTTCTACGAGCAGTACTTC
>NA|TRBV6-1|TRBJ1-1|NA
CASSDFASPAFF
TGTGCCAGCAGTGATTTTGCGTCCCCGGCTTTCTTT